This T cell receptor (beta chain) was identified during a study of lung T cells in sarcoidosis with Löfgren's syndrome. Looking at the study overall: Analyses focused on Löfgren's syndrome patients.

General study points: Versus controls, Löfgren's syndrome patients reportedly showed TRAV12-1 and TRBV2 as most expanded. Shared TRAV12-1 and TRBV2 CDR3 motifs were reported across several patients.

A single count supports this clonotype. The antigen remains undetermined. At one end, the junction sequence differs from germline, possibly due to a read error. One entry per CDR3 protein results from TCRdb running MiXCR on the reads. The sample lists several thousand distinct CDR3 sequences, over 20% seen once, with about 22% in the top ten. The CDR3 has 14 amino acids. CDR1 SGHAT and CDR2 FQNNGV come from the germline V gene. V usage is TRBV11-2 and J usage is TRBJ2-7; TRBD1 aligns across 7 bases. Sequencing input: CD4+ T cells from bronchoalveolar lavage fluid. The source of this sequence is a human donor with sarcoidosis (Löfgren's syndrome or another form), or a control subject (not recorded which). CDR3 region: CTSSLESGGYEQYF. The DNA of the CDR3 is TGTACCAGCAGCTTAGAGTCAGGGGGCTACGAGCAGTACTTC.